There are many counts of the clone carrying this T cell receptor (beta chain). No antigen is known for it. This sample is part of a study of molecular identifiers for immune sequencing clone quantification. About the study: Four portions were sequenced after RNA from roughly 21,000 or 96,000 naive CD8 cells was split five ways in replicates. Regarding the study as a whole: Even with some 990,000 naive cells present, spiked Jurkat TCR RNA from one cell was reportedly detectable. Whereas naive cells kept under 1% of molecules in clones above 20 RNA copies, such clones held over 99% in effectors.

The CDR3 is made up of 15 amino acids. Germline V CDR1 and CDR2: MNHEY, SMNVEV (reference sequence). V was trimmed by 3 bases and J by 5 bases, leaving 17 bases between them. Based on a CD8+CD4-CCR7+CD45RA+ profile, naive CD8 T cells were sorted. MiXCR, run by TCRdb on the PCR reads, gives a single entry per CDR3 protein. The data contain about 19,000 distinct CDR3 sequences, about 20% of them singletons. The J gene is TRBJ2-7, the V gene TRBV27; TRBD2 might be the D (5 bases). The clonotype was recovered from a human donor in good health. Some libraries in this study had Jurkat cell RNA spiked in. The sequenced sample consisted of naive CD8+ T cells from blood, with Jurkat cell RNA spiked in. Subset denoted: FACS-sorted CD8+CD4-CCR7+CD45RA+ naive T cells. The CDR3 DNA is TGTGCCAGCAGTTTTACTTCCGGGGATGGCAACGAGCAGTACTTC. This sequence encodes CASSFTSGDGNEQYF.